The 10 T cell receptor beta chains below all came from one sample that was sequenced in a study of cytomegalovirus exposure and HLA in healthy donors (TCRdb year 2017). Library preparation employed the immunoSEQ multiplex PCR assay. For the multiplex PCR, a mixture combining 60 forward primers for TCR Vbeta segments and 13 reverse primers for TCR Jbeta segments was used. The table comes from immuneACCESS by way of TCRdb, which keeps in-frame sequences with V and J called. Part of the clones is missing from these tables; in studies checked, under half for an unresolved V gene and the rest for unknown reasons. The sample profile shows under 200,000 clones; 75% of them were found once. The ten largest account for approximately 3.1% of the sample. The sequenced material came from PBMCs. These TCRs come from a woman in her 50s in good health and CMV-seropositive.

This clone showed up just a few times. The chain joins TRBV5-1 to TRBJ1-3, with 7 bases identical to TRBD1. J was trimmed by 2 bases and V by 4 bases; bases with no gene match: 9. The CDR3 is made up of 16 amino acids. The germline V gene encodes CDR1 SGHRS and CDR2 YFSETQ. CDR3 nucleotide sequence: TGCGCCAGCAGCCCCCCTGTAGGGGGCACTGGAAACACCATATATTTT. Its translation: CASSPPVGGTGNTIYF.

The V and J genes are TRBV7-9 and TRBJ2-3, with TRBD2 matching over 12 bases. The trim removed 4 bases at V and 3 bases at J, leaving 11 bases unmatched. The length of the CDR3 is 18 residues. Germline V gives CDR1 SEHNR, CDR2 FQNEAQ (reference sequence). CDR3 region: CASSSGLAGIIGTDTQYF. The DNA for the CDR3 is TGTGCCAGCAGCTCCGGACTAGCGGGGATTATTGGTACAGATACGCAGTATTTT.

The chain recombines TRBV7-2 with TRBJ2-5; D uncertain. Germline V gene data show CDR1 as SGHTA and CDR2 as FQGNSA. V gave up 2 bases and J gave up 0 bases, with 7 bases separating them. The CDR3 sequence is 14 residues long. The DNA for the CDR3 is TGTGCCAGCAGCTTAACCAGGTACCAAGAGACCCAGTACTTC. This gives the protein CASSLTRYQETQYF.

The chain combines TRBV19 with TRBJ1-2; 8 bases agree with TRBD1. CDR3 size: 14 residues. V was pared by 5 bases and J by 5 bases, with 7 bases of the junction left unmatched. Germline CDR1 is LNHDA and CDR2 is SQIVND (reference sequence). The CDR3 sequence is CASSLGQGDYGYTF. DNA for the CDR3: TGTGCCAGTAGTCTAGGACAGGGAGATTATGGCTACACCTTC.

This clone has just one count. The same CDR3 is also encoded by other DNA sequences in this sample. The chain employs TRBV25-1 and TRBJ2-3; TRBD2 is a possible D gene (6 bases). From germline, CDR1 is MGHDK and CDR2 SYGVNS. Trimming stripped 0 bases from V and 1 base from J, with 14 bases between. This CDR3 spans 17 amino acids. In DNA form, the CDR3 reads TGTGCCAGCAGTGAATATATCTCCGGGGGTGGCACAGATACGCAGTATTTT. This gives the protein CASSEYISGGGTDTQYF. Full variable domain (rest looked up from reference TRBV25-1 and TRBJ2-3): EADIYQTPRYLVIGTGKKITLECSQTMGHDKMYWYQQDPGMELHLIHYSYGVNSTEKGDLSSESTVSRIRTEHFPLTLESARPSHTSQYLCASSEYISGGGTDTQYFGPGTRLTVL.

The chain employs TRBV5-1 and TRBJ2-3, with 7 bases aligning to TRBD2. The CDR3 contains 15 residues. V shed 5 bases, J shed 4 bases, and the junction held 10 bases outside the gene matches. Germline assignment: CDR1 SGHRS and CDR2 YFSETQ. The CDR3 sequence is CASRGEGQGPDTQYF. CDR3 in DNA: TGCGCCAGCAGGGGGGAGGGGCAGGGACCAGATACGCAGTATTTT. The complete variable domain, with remaining parts taken from reference TRBV5-1 and TRBJ2-3, reads KAGVTQTPRYLIKTRGQQVTLSCSPISGHRSVSWYQQTPGQGLQFLFEYFSETQRNKGNFPGRFSGRQFSNSRSEMNVSTLELGDSALYLCASRGEGQGPDTQYFGPGTRLTVL.

As concerns this clone: The junction departs from the called germline gene at one end, perhaps through a read error. The genes are TRBV7-9 and TRBJ2-2; tentative D call: TRBD1 (7 bases). This CDR3 is 17 amino acids long. Per the germline V gene, CDR1 is SEHNR and CDR2 is FQNEAQ (reference sequence). CDR3 coding DNA: TGTTCCAGCAGCTTCCCGAGGGGGCAGGGAGGCACCGGGGAGCTGTTTTTT. This translates into CSSSFPRGQGGTGELFF.

A single count supports this clone. The chain carries TRBV2 and TRBJ1-6, with D possibly TRBD1 on 5 matching bases. CDR1 and CDR2 (germline): SNHLY, FYNNEI. V gave up 2 bases and J gave up 9 bases, with 14 bases separating them. CDR3 length equals 15 residues. For the CDR3, the DNA is TGTGCCAGCAGTGAAATTGGGGGAGGGAGTTCACCCCTCCACTTT. Amino acids: CASSEIGGGSSPLHF.

The chain carries TRBV13 and TRBJ1-1; D may be TRBD1 (6 bases). This CDR3 spans 14 amino acids. Germline CDR1 reads PRHDT; CDR2 reads FYEKMQ (reference sequence). Trimming cost V 5 bases and J 1 base, with 11 bases left between them. In nucleotides, the CDR3 is TGTGCCAGCAGCCCCGGACAGTGGAACACTGAAGCTTTCTTT. Protein: CASSPGQWNTEAFF.

In its sample, this clone was seen a few times. The chain recombines TRBV27 with TRBJ2-7; 9 nucleotides agree with TRBD1. Losses at the gene ends were 3 bases for V and 4 bases for J; bases not matched to a gene: 4. CDR3 length: 14 amino acids. In germline, CDR1 is MNHEY, CDR2 SMNVEV (reference sequence). CDR3 DNA sequence: TGTGCCAGCAGTTTCCGGACAGGGGTGTACGAGCAGTACTTC. Translated, it gives CASSFRTGVYEQYF.